This T cell receptor (beta chain) emerged from a study of blood T cell repertoires in COVID-19 (dated by TCRdb to between 2020 and 2021). Context from the whole study: Samples from collaborators originated in the United States, Italy and Spain and spanned both the acute and convalescent phases of COVID-19. The prospective study material was composed of cDNA or gDNA derived from T cells, B-cell-depleted T cells, or PBMCs. The dataset comprised deeply sampled blood TCRbeta repertoires from subjects exposed to, actively infected with, or recovered from COVID-19. The repertoires were released in a freely available public database intended as a resource for research on the immune response to SARS-CoV-2. Samples came from the ongoing ImmuneRACE study (first 160 participants) plus 1,254 subjects from 6 global collaborators. Nearly every sample came with metadata listing a de-identified subject ID, COVID-19 status, age in years and sex. Where available, HLA class I and class II types were obtained from metadata supplied by the sample provider rather than from assay-based typing.

The immunoSEQ Assay, a bias-controlled multiplex PCR, was used to amplify TCRbeta CDR3 regions from genomic DNA. Concerning the study's data processing: Nucleated cell counts per sample were estimated from amplification of reference gene primers within the assay. Sequence reads were collapsed and filtered to measure the absolute abundance of every unique TCRbeta CDR3 rearrangement. Productive Simpson clonality was computed per sample as the square root of Simpson's diversity index over productive rearrangements. The table was pulled from immuneACCESS by TCRdb, which kept in-frame rearrangements only. Such tables lose some clones; where checked, under half of the loss comes from unresolved V genes, and the rest has no known cause. V and J calls and clone size are those listed in that table; D and trimming were worked out from the DNA. This sample holds more than 150,000 clones; 84% were observed only once. The ten largest clones capture about 14% of the sample.

The full study reports these points: Clinical and demographic metadata were provided uncurated, with the amount varying by source and participant.

The germline V gene provides CDR1 KGHDR and CDR2 SFDVKD. Inclusive of the bounding cysteine and phenylalanine, the CDR3 is 19 residues long. Kept here is only the CDR3 DNA, which spans 57 bases and is read in frame from base 1. From V the trimming removes 1 base and from J it removes 5 bases, while the gene matches leave 18 bases of the junction unaccounted for. Each collaborating institution followed its own protocols to collect whole blood in K2EDTA tubes. Collaborator samples were shipped for TCRbeta analysis as frozen whole blood, isolated PBMCs, or DNA extracted from either sample type. As to this clone: Its target antigen remains unknown. Qualities for individual bases were not recorded, and no much larger clone is one base off.

The chain links TRBV24-1 with TRBJ2-5, with 7 central nucleotides matching TRBD2. Sequences were obtained from peripheral blood. The sequence derives from a young man with active or convalescent COVID-19. In nucleotides, the sequence is TGTGCCACCAGTGATTTCGGGCGTTCGGGGGAGGGCGGAGGGGAGACCCAGTACTTC. It is translated as CATSDFGRSGEGGGETQYF.